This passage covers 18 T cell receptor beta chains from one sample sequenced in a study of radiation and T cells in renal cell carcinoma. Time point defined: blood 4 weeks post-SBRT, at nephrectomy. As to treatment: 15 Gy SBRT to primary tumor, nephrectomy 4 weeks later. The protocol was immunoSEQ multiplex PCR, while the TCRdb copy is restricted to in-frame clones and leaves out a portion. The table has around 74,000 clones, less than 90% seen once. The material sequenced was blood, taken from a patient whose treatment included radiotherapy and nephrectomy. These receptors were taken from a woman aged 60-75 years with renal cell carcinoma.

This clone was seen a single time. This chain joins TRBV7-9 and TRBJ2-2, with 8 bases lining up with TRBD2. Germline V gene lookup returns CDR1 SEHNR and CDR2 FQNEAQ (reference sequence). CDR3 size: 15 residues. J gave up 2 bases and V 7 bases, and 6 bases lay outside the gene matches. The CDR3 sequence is CASIQAGVNTGELFF. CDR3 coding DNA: TGTGCCAGCATACAAGCGGGAGTTAACACCGGGGAGCTGTTTTTT.

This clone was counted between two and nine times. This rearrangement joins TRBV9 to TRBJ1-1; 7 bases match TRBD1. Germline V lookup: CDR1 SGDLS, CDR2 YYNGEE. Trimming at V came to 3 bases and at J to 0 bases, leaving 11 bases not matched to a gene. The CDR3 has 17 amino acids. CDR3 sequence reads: CASSAGDSLFMNTEAFF. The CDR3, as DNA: TGTGCCAGCAGCGCGGGGGACAGTCTATTCATGAACACTGAAGCTTTCTTT.

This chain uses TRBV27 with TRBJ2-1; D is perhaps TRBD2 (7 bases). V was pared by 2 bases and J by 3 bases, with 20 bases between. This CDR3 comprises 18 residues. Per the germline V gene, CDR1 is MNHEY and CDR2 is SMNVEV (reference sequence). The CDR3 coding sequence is TGTGCCAGCAGTTTACCCTCAACGGGGGCGGGGGTCTACAATGAGCAGTTCTTC. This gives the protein CASSLPSTGAGVYNEQFF.

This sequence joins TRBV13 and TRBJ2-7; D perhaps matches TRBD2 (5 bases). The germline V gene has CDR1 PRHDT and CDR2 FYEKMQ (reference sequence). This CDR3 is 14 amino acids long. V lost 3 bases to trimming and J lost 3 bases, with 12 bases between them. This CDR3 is CASSFFGNSYEQYF. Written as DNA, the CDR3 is TGTGCCAGCAGCTTTTTCGGGAACAGCTACGAGCAGTACTTC.

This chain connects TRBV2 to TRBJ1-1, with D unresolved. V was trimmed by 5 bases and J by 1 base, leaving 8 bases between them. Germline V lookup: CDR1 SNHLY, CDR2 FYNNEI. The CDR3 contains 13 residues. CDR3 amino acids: CASSTERNTEAFF. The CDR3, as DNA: TGTGCCAGCAGTACAGAGAGGAACACTGAAGCTTTCTTT.

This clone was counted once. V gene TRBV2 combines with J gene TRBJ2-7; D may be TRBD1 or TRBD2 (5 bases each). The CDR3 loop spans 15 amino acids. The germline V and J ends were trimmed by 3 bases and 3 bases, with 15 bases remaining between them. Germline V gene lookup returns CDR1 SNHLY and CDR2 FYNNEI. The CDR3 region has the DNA TGTGCCAGCAGTGAGGGCCGAGGGGTAGGCTACGAGCAGTACTTC. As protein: CASSEGRGVGYEQYF.

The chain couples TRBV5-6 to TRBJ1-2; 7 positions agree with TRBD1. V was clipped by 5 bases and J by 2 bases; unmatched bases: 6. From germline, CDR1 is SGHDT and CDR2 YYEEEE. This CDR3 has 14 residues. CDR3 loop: CASRVGQENYGYTF. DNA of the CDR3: TGTGCCAGCAGAGTCGGACAGGAGAACTATGGCTACACCTTC.

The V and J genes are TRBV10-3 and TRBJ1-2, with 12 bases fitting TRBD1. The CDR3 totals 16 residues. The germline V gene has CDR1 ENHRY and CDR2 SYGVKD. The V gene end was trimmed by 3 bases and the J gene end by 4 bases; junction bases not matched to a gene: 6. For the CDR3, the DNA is TGTGCCATCAGTGATCAAGGGACAGGGGGCGTCTATGGCTACACCTTC. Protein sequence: CAISDQGTGGVYGYTF.

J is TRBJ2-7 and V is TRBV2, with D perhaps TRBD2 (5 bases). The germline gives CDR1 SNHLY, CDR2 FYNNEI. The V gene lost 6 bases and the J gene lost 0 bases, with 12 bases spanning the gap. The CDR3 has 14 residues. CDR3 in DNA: TGTGCCAGCAGCGCCGACGGGAACTCCTACGAGCAGTACTTC. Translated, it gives CASSADGNSYEQYF.

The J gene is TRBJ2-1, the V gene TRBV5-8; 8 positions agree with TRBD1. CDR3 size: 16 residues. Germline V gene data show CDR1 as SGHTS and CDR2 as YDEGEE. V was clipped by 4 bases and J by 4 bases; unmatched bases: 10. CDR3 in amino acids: CASSQPTGVSYNEQFF. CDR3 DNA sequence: TGTGCCAGCAGCCAACCGACAGGGGTTTCTTACAATGAGCAGTTCTTC. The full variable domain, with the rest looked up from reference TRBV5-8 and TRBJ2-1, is EAGVTQSPTHLIKTRGQQATLRCSPISGHTSVYWYQQALGLGLQFLLWYDEGEERNRGNFPPRFSGRQFPNYSSELNVNALELEDSALYLCASSQPTGVSYNEQFFGPGTRLTVL.

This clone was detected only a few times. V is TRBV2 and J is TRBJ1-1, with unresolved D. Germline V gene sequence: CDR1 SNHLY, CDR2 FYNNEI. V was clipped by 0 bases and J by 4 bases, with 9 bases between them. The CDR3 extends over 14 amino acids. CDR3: CASSEALVGTEAFF. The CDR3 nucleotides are TGTGCCAGCAGTGAAGCGCTGGTAGGCACTGAAGCTTTCTTT.

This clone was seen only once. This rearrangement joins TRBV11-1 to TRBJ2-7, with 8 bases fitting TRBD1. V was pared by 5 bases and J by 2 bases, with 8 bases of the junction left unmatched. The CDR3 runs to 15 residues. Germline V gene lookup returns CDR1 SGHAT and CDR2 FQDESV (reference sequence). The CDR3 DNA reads TGTGCCAGCAGCACCAGACAGGGGACAACCTACGAGCAGTACTTC. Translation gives CASSTRQGTTYEQYF.

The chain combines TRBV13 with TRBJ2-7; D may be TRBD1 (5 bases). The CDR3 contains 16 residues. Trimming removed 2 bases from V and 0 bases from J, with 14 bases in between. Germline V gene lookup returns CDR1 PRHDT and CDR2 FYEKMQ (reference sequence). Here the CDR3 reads CASSLRQGLSSYEQYF. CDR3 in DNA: TGTGCCAGCAGCTTACGCCAGGGCCTTAGCTCCTACGAGCAGTACTTC.

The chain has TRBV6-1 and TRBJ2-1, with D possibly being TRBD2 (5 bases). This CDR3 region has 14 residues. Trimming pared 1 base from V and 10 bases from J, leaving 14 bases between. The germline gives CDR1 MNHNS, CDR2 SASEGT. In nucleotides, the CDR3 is TGTGCCAGCAGTGAAGGACTACCAGTCGGGGAGCAGTTCTTC. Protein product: CASSEGLPVGEQFF.

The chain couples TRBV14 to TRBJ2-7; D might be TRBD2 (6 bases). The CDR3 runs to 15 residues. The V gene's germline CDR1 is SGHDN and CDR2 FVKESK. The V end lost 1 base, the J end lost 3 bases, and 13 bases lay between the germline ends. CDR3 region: CASSQGPSEFYEQYF. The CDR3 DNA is TGTGCCAGCAGCCAAGGACCTAGCGAATTCTACGAGCAGTACTTC.

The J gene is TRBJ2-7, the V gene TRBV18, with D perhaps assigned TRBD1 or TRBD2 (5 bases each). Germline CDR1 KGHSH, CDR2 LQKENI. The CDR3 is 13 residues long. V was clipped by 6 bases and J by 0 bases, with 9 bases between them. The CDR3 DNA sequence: TGTGCCAGCTCGGGGGACCACTCCTACGAGCAGTACTTC. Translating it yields CASSGDHSYEQYF.

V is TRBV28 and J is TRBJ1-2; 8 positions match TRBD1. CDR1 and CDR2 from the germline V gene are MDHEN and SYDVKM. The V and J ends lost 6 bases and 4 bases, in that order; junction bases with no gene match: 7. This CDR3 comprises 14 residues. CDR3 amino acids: CASSSGQGGYGYTF. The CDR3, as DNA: TGTGCCAGCAGCTCCGGACAGGGCGGCTATGGCTACACCTTC.

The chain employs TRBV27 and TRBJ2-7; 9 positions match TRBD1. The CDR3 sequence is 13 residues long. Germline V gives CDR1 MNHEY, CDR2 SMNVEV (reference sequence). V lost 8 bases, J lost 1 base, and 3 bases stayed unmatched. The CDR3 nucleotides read TGTGCCAGCGGGACAGGGCCATCCTACGAGCAGTACTTC. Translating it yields CASGTGPSYEQYF.